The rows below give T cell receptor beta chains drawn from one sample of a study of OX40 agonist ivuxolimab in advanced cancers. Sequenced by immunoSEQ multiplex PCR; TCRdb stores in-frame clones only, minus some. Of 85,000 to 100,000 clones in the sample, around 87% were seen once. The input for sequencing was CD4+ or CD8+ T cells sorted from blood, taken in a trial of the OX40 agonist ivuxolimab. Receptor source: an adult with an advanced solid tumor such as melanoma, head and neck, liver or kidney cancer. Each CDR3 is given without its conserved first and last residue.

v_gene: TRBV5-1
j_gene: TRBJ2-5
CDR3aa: ASSLGSQTAQETQY

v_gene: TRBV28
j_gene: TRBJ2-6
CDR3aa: ASSYGPTGANVLT

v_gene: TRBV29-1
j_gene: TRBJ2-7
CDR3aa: SVALQGPPYEQY

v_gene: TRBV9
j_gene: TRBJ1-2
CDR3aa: ASSVPTGTVHGYT

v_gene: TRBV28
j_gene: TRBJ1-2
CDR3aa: ASSSVRRYGYT

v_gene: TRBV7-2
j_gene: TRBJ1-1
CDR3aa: ASSLEQAISTEAF

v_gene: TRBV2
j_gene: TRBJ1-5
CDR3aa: ASNRGLNQPQH

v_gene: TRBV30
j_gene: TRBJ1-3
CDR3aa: AWSVNVGASGNTIY

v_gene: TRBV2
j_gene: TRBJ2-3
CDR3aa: ASSEVGGQGTDTQY

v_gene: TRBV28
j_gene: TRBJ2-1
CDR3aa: ASHRAQAPYNEQF

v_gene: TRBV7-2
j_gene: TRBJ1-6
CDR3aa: ASSLMNRPSVVH

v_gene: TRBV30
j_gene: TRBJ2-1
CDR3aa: AWSVTPASSYNEQF

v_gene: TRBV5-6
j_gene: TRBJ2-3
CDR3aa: ASSLMGEGTDTQY

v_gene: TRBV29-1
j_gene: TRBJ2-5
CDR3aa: SVGSGAQETQY

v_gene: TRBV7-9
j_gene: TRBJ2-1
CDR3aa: ASSPRGNSYNEQF

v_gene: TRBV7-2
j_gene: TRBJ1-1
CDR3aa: ASSLAGQGSYKNTEAF

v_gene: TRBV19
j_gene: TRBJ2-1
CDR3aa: ASRLQGNGLRSYNEQF

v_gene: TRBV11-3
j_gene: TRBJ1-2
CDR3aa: ASSFEGSYT

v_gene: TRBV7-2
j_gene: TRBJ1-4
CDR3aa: ASSLGTGPNEKLF

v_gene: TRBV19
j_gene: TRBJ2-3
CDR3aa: ASSIDLPSGITDTQY

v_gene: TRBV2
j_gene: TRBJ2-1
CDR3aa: ASRGYNEQF